This T cell receptor (beta chain) was retrieved from a study of T cell responses to AZD1222 COVID-19 vaccine. Study information: Doses given second, at about 4 or about 12 weeks, were pooled.

CDR1 and CDR2 from the germline V gene are SQVTM and ANQGSEA. V lost 3 bases and J 1 base, leaving 7 bases between the germline ends. This CDR3 spans 13 amino acids. Here immunoSEQ multiplex PCR was the method, and the copy in TCRdb shows in-frame clones only, minus some. The top ten clones hold about 8.7% of a sample with approximately 100,000 clones, 80% to 90% of them seen once. Study-wide results and caveats: Reportedly, nearly half of unique spike TCRs recognized epitopes outside B.1.351/B.1.1.7 mutations. At 160-218 and 743-854, vaccine-associated CD4 TCRs were dominant, and they spanned spike.

A word on this clone: The antigen is unknown.

The chain couples TRBV29-1 to TRBJ1-5; D gene uncertain. Sequenced material: peripheral blood, taken on day 0 of AZD1222 vaccination. The receptor comes from an adult in good health. CDR3 sequence: CSVDVGSNQPQHF. The CDR3 DNA sequence: TGCAGCGTTGACGTTGGGAGCAATCAGCCCCAGCATTTT.